This section outlines one T cell receptor (beta chain) sequence together with its context. PCR was performed using 60 Vbeta and 13 Jbeta primers. Clones were sequenced by immunoSEQ multiplex PCR, and TCRdb holds only the in-frame ones, with some missing. Here the sample spans 35,000 to 50,000 clones, 60% to 75% being singletons. The ends were cut back, 2 bases at V and 3 bases at J, with 8 bases in the middle. This CDR3 contains 14 residues. Germline CDR1 is MNHEY and CDR2 is SVGAGI. The sample comes from a study of cytomegalovirus exposure and HLA in healthy donors. The source material was PBMCs. The rearrangement uses TRBV6-5 and TRBJ2-1, with D possibly TRBD1 on 5 matching bases. This clonotype was sampled from a middle-aged man in good health and CMV-seronegative. In nucleotides, the CDR3 is TGTGCCAGCAGTTACCGACAGCACTACAATGAGCAGTTCTTC. It specifies CASSYRQHYNEQFF.